The sequence of this TCR beta chain was determined in a study of cytomegalovirus exposure and HLA in healthy donors. Study-level information: Earlier work reported 90 million to 120 million unique TCR beta sequences from 150 million to 200 million T cells. Genotyping of 400 or so donors showed that around 85% belonged to the Caucasian-associated ancestry cluster.

The V gene's germline CDR1 is LNHDA and CDR2 SQIVND (reference sequence). V was cut by 6 bases and J by 6 bases, with 12 bases left in between. This CDR3 spans 12 amino acids. The PCR employed 60 Vbeta primers together with 13 Jbeta primers. Libraries were prepared by immunoSEQ multiplex PCR; TCRdb keeps only in-frame clonotypes and omits some of them. The sample data list approximately 68,000 clones. Note on this clone: Its antigen is still unknown.

Findings of the study overall: For most TCR beta V segments, an earlier analysis put the productive rate at about 90% or about 30% of the time.

The donors comprised healthy bone marrow donors. The receptor was isolated from a female donor in good health and CMV-seropositive. The chain is built from TRBV19 and TRBJ2-7, with D maybe TRBD1 (5 bases). Material: PBMCs. CDR3 residues: CASRTPGFEQYF. In DNA form, the CDR3 reads TGTGCCAGTAGAACTCCAGGGTTCGAGCAGTACTTC.